This is a list of T cell receptor beta chains from one sample in a study of identical twins. TCRdb processed the 5' RACE reads anew with MiXCR; each CDR3 protein has one entry. The sample lists around 1.7 million distinct CDR3 sequences, under 35% seen once, with about 0.3% in the top ten. The sequenced material came from cord blood. These receptors originate from a newborn girl in good health. Each CDR3 is given with its conserved first and last residue.

cdr3_aa: CASSPGTIPDTQYF
v_call: TRBV27

cdr3_aa: CSAPVGPSTDTQYF
v_call: TRBV20-1

cdr3_aa: CASSLLGRYSGANVLTF
v_call: TRBV27

cdr3_aa: CASSDRQGGQPQHF
v_call: TRBV2

cdr3_aa: CASSLAEPYNEQFF
v_call: TRBV27

cdr3_aa: CASSEFGLAGATQETQYF
v_call: TRBV25-1

cdr3_aa: CASSQPTGVVETQYF
v_call: TRBV4-1

cdr3_aa: CSASRGDETQYF
v_call: TRBV20-1

cdr3_aa: CSFSGTGVYEQYF
v_call: TRBV29-1

cdr3_aa: CASSKVGLGSNQPQHF
v_call: TRBV21-1

cdr3_aa: CASSWGLAGEYNEQFF
v_call: TRBV5-1

cdr3_aa: CSAPPRDRSNYGYTF
v_call: TRBV20-1

cdr3_aa: CASSFRAGFGYTF
v_call: TRBV12-3/TRBV12-4

cdr3_aa: CSAPGTGNYEQYF
v_call: TRBV20-1

cdr3_aa: CASSGQGADEQYF
v_call: TRBV19

cdr3_aa: CASSLSYYNEQFF
v_call: TRBV27

cdr3_aa: CASSLPWTSRQETQYF
v_call: TRBV28

cdr3_aa: CASSLQGLPHIETQYF
v_call: TRBV5-1

cdr3_aa: CASSSGLAGGTYEQFF
v_call: TRBV6-5

cdr3_aa: CASSPQGLWEKLFF
v_call: TRBV3-1

cdr3_aa: CASSLRLRDTQYF
v_call: TRBV28

cdr3_aa: CSASVAGGVETQYF
v_call: TRBV20-1

cdr3_aa: CASSKQRGEKLFF
v_call: TRBV12-3/TRBV12-4

cdr3_aa: CASSAQGARYGYTF
v_call: TRBV11-2

cdr3_aa: CSARTRPFYNEQFF
v_call: TRBV20-1

cdr3_aa: CSARDRYTF
v_call: TRBV20-1

cdr3_aa: CASSLDSDVSYEQFF
v_call: TRBV5-1

cdr3_aa: CASSLGVTGANVLTF
v_call: TRBV27

cdr3_aa: CASSRRTDPNEKLFF
v_call: TRBV7-6

cdr3_aa: CASSVSSSSYNEQFF
v_call: TRBV9

cdr3_aa: CATSPRPGATDTQYF
v_call: TRBV24-1

cdr3_aa: CASSPRQGDIETQYF
v_call: TRBV12-3/TRBV12-4

cdr3_aa: CASSRSVSSFLGGYEQYF
v_call: TRBV3-1

cdr3_aa: CSIDRGNEQYF
v_call: TRBV20-1

cdr3_aa: CSARAEKGVEQYF
v_call: TRBV20-1

cdr3_aa: CASSLRTGVRTEAFF
v_call: TRBV27

cdr3_aa: CASDRTHQGEQFF
v_call: TRBV2

cdr3_aa: CASSLPRDGYEQYF
v_call: TRBV28

cdr3_aa: CSARDSGQGTQPQHF
v_call: TRBV20-1

cdr3_aa: CASSLPTVPKETQYF
v_call: TRBV28

cdr3_aa: CASSPNRIAEMNTEAFF
v_call: TRBV18

cdr3_aa: CASSLQGRMYNERFF
v_call: TRBV12-3/TRBV12-4

cdr3_aa: CASSLSPGTDSYEQYF
v_call: TRBV7-6

cdr3_aa: CASSLQGIETQYF
v_call: TRBV5-1

cdr3_aa: CASSLGLASETQYF
v_call: TRBV5-1

cdr3_aa: CASSQVPGLAGANRFEQFF
v_call: TRBV14

cdr3_aa: CASSFIAGTARMVKHEQYF
v_call: TRBV5-1

cdr3_aa: CSVDGTTDNEQFF
v_call: TRBV29-1

cdr3_aa: CSARVNRWTSGNIQYF
v_call: TRBV20-1

cdr3_aa: CSVQLWTQETQYF
v_call: TRBV29-1

cdr3_aa: CSASNGTITYEQYF
v_call: TRBV20-1

cdr3_aa: CAWSSRTKLAKNIQYF
v_call: TRBV30

cdr3_aa: CASSQYVDRVSYNEQFF
v_call: TRBV4-2

cdr3_aa: CASSYVGTGKYNEQFF
v_call: TRBV6-5

cdr3_aa: CASSYTRGGYNSPLHF
v_call: TRBV27

cdr3_aa: CASSLALTGRSFNEQFF
v_call: TRBV28

cdr3_aa: CSAIAGTGELFF
v_call: TRBV20-1

cdr3_aa: CSARDPGSPKETQYF
v_call: TRBV20-1

cdr3_aa: CATSITGMGNEKLFF
v_call: TRBV15

cdr3_aa: CAISGTGFSEAFF
v_call: TRBV10-3